These 29 T cell receptor beta chains originate from one sample sequenced in a study of OX40 agonist ivuxolimab in advanced cancers. Measured with immunoSEQ multiplex PCR; TCRdb has only the in-frame clones, and not every one. The table records about 50,000 clones, around 88% of them present only once. Material: CD4+ or CD8+ T cells sorted from blood, obtained in a trial of the OX40 agonist ivuxolimab. These receptors were obtained from an adult with an advanced solid tumor such as melanoma, head and neck, liver or kidney cancer.

V gene TRBV7-9 combines with J gene TRBJ2-7, with 11 nucleotides matching TRBD2. With V trimmed by 3 bases and J by 2 bases, 9 bases remained unmatched. This CDR3 is 17 amino acids long. Germline CDR1 and CDR2: SEHNR and FQNEAQ (reference sequence). DNA for the CDR3: TGTGCCAGCAGCTTTGAAATAGGGACTAGCGGAACCTACGAGCAGTACTTC. Protein sequence: CASSFEIGTSGTYEQYF.

V and J are TRBV19 and TRBJ2-1, with a possible D match to TRBD1 (5 bases). V was trimmed by 3 bases and J by 0 bases, leaving 15 bases between them. The CDR3 loop spans 17 amino acids. In germline, CDR1 is LNHDA, CDR2 SQIVND (reference sequence). The CDR3 reads CASSILSPGPSYNEQFF. Written as DNA, the CDR3 is TGTGCCAGTAGTATCTTGTCGCCAGGGCCCTCCTACAATGAGCAGTTCTTC.

The V call is TRBV27, the J call TRBJ2-7, with D maybe TRBD2 (6 bases). With 3 bases removed from V and 3 bases from J, the gap between germline ends came to 9 bases. This CDR3 spans 13 amino acids. Germline assignment: CDR1 MNHEY and CDR2 SMNVEV (reference sequence). CDR3: CASSFRRGYEQYF. The CDR3, as DNA: TGTGCCAGCAGTTTCCGGCGGGGCTACGAGCAGTACTTC.

The chain carries TRBV30 and TRBJ1-3; D not resolved. In germline, CDR1 is GTSNPN, CDR2 SVGIG (reference sequence). The CDR3 length is 10 residues. Written as DNA, the CDR3 is TGTGCATATGGTGACTACACCATATATTTT. This sequence encodes CAYGDYTIYF.

The chain carries TRBV2 and TRBJ1-3, with D possibly TRBD1 on 6 matching bases. The germline V gene encodes CDR1 SNHLY and CDR2 FYNNEI. This CDR3 has 13 residues. V lost 4 bases to trimming and J lost 4 bases, with 8 bases between them. Here the CDR3 reads CASSGDIGNTIYF. The CDR3 DNA is TGTGCCAGCAGTGGGGACATCGGAAACACCATATATTTT. The full variable domain, completed using reference TRBV2 and TRBJ1-3, is EPEVTQTPSHQVTQMGQEVILRCVPISNHLYFYWYRQILGQKVEFLVSFYNNEISEKSEIFDDQFSVERPDGSNFTLKIRSTKLEDSAMYFCASSGDIGNTIYFGEGSWLTVV.

This sequence joins TRBV27 and TRBJ2-7; D call uncertain. Germline CDR1 is MNHEY and CDR2 is SMNVEV (reference sequence). V was trimmed by 1 base and J by 4 bases, leaving 5 bases between them. The CDR3 loop spans 12 amino acids. CDR3 amino acids: CASSLLGYEQYF. The DNA for the CDR3 is TGTGCCAGCAGTTTATTAGGATACGAGCAGTACTTC.

The J gene is TRBJ1-2, the V gene TRBV7-9, with no clear D. In germline, CDR1 is SEHNR, CDR2 FQNEAQ (reference sequence). This CDR3 region has 14 residues. V lost 2 bases, J lost 4 bases, and 11 bases lay in between. The CDR3: CASSLKGGGYGYTF. The CDR3 DNA sequence: TGTGCCAGCAGCTTAAAGGGAGGAGGCTATGGCTACACCTTC.

J is TRBJ1-3 and V is TRBV19; no definite D call. CDR1 and CDR2 from the germline V gene are LNHDA and SQIVND (reference sequence). The germline V and J ends were trimmed by 4 bases and 1 base, with 14 bases remaining between them. The CDR3 is 16 amino acids. CDR3 DNA sequence: TGTGCCAGTAGTACCCAGACCCAGCTATCTGGAAACACCATATATTTT. Amino acids: CASSTQTQLSGNTIYF.

The chain links TRBV5-4 to TRBJ1-1; 10 nucleotides match TRBD1. The CDR3 has 15 amino acids. Losses at the gene ends were 4 bases for V and 4 bases for J; bases not matched to a gene: 7. Germline V gives CDR1 SGHNT, CDR2 YYREEE (reference sequence). CDR3 residues: CASSNRQGATTEAFF. In nucleotides, the CDR3 is TGTGCCAGCAGCAACAGACAGGGGGCGACCACTGAAGCTTTCTTT.

This chain connects TRBV5-1 to TRBJ1-2; D uncertain. The germline V and J ends were trimmed by 0 bases and 2 bases, with 8 bases remaining between them. This CDR3 spans 14 amino acids. Germline loops: CDR1 SGHRS, CDR2 YFSETQ. DNA for the CDR3: TGCGCCAGCAGCTTGGCGTCCGGAAACTATGGCTACACCTTC. This encodes CASSLASGNYGYTF.

The chain is built from TRBV27 and TRBJ2-1, with TRBD1 as a possible D gene (5 bases). Per germline, CDR1 MNHEY and CDR2 SMNVEV (reference sequence). The CDR3 sequence is 12 residues long. The DNA of the CDR3 is TGTGCGCCGACAGTACTCTACAATGAGCAGTTCTTC. Amino acid sequence: CAPTVLYNEQFF.

Only one count was recorded for this clone. The chain is built from TRBV29-1 and TRBJ1-1, with D maybe TRBD1 (5 bases). The CDR3 covers 11 residues. The V gene lost 4 bases and the J gene lost 13 bases, with 16 bases spanning the gap. Germline assignment: CDR1 SQVTM and CDR2 ANQGSEA. CDR3 bases: TGCAGCGTTGCACAGGTTGAAGTCGGTTTCTTT. It translates to CSVAQVEVGFF. Drawing the rest from reference TRBV29-1 and TRBJ1-1, the complete variable domain is SAVISQKPSRDICQRGTSLTIQCQVDSQVTMMFWYRQQPGQSLTLIATANQGSEATYESGFVIDKFPISRPNLTFSTLTVSNMSPEDSSIYLCSVAQVEVGFFGQGTRLTVV.

V usage is TRBV7-2 and J usage is TRBJ2-1; 10 bases line up with TRBD2. Germline V CDR1 and CDR2: SGHTA, FQGNSA. V trimming: 5 bases; J trimming: 3 bases; junction bases outside the gene matches: 13. The CDR3 loop spans 18 amino acids. In DNA, the CDR3 is TGTGCCAGCAGCCCCCAATACCGACTAGCGGGCCTCTACAATGAGCAGTTCTTC. It yields the protein CASSPQYRLAGLYNEQFF.

The table lists this clone with a count of one. The genes are TRBV12-5 and TRBJ2-3; 11 bases fit TRBD1. Germline CDR1 LGHNT, CDR2 FRNRAP. The junction had 5 bases not matched to a gene; V was cut back by 4 bases and J by 5 bases. The CDR3 runs 15 residues. CDR3 region: CASGSGQGARDTQYF. The CDR3 nucleotides are TGTGCTAGTGGTTCCGGACAGGGGGCTCGAGATACGCAGTATTTT.

The chain uses TRBV5-1 and TRBJ2-2; possible D gene TRBD2, 6 bases. Germline V gives CDR1 SGHRS, CDR2 YFSETQ. Trimming took off 0 bases at V and 4 bases at J, with 10 bases between the two ends. The CDR3 extends over 15 amino acids. Written as DNA, the CDR3 is TGCGCCAGCAGCTTGGGGGAGACTAGCACCGGGGAGCTGTTTTTT. It is translated as CASSLGETSTGELFF.

V gene TRBV6-6 combines with J gene TRBJ2-5; D could derive from TRBD1 or TRBD2 (5 bases each). Germline CDR1 MNHNY, CDR2 SVGAGI (reference sequence). The CDR3 spans 11 residues. V lost 2 bases to trimming and J lost 7 bases, with 5 bases between them. The DNA for the CDR3 is TGTGCCAGCAGTTACGGGGGGACCCAGTACTTC. Translation gives CASSYGGTQYF.

The chain links TRBV28 to TRBJ1-4; D possibly corresponds to TRBD1 (5 bases). The CDR3 covers 14 residues. The V end was cut by 7 bases, the J end by 3 bases, with 12 bases between. From germline, CDR1 is MDHEN and CDR2 SYDVKM. CDR3 in amino acids: CASIPGGANEKLFF. For the CDR3, the DNA is TGTGCCAGCATTCCGGGGGGGGCTAATGAAAAACTGTTTTTT.

The rearrangement uses TRBV12-5 and TRBJ2-3, with 8 bases lining up with TRBD1. The CDR3 spans 14 residues. The V segment lost 6 bases and the J segment 1 base; nucleotides outside the gene matches: 3. Germline CDR1 LGHNT, CDR2 FRNRAP. The CDR3 is CASGLTGGTDTQYF. The CDR3 bases are TGTGCTAGTGGGTTGACAGGGGGCACAGATACGCAGTATTTT.

Concerning this clone itself: Other nucleotide sequences in the sample specify the same CDR3. The chain has TRBV27 and TRBJ2-7; D is perhaps TRBD2 (6 bases). CDR1 and CDR2 from the germline V gene are MNHEY and SMNVEV (reference sequence). The V and J ends lost 6 bases and 4 bases respectively, with 19 bases between them. The CDR3 loop spans 15 amino acids. The CDR3 nucleotides are TGTGCCAGCAGACGCGCCAGCGGAGGGACTTACGAGCAGTACTTC. This encodes CASRRASGGTYEQYF.

The rearrangement uses TRBV11-3 and TRBJ1-1; perhaps TRBD1 as D (6 bases). V dropped 5 bases and J dropped 10 bases, with 14 bases sitting between them. The CDR3 runs to 12 residues. The germline V gene encodes CDR1 SGHNT and CDR2 YENEEA. The CDR3 sequence: CASSVVGGAAFF. CDR3 coding DNA: TGTGCCAGCAGCGTGGTTGGGGGGGCAGCTTTCTTT.

The rearrangement joins TRBV2 to TRBJ2-1; maybe TRBD2 (6 bases). There are 14 residues in the CDR3. Trimming stripped 4 bases from V and 10 bases from J, with 17 bases between. The germline CDR1 and CDR2 sequences are SNHLY and FYNNEI. The DNA of the CDR3 is TGTGCCAGCAGTGTGACTCCCCGGCGGGGCGAGCAGTTCTTC. The encoded protein is CASSVTPRRGEQFF.

The rearrangement uses TRBV2 and TRBJ2-2; D possibly corresponds to TRBD1 (6 bases). Germline CDR1 is SNHLY and CDR2 is FYNNEI. The CDR3 is made up of 14 amino acids. V was pared by 4 bases and J by 6 bases, with 12 bases between. CDR3 residues: CASSVGGWAGELFF. As DNA, the CDR3 is TGTGCCAGCAGTGTTGGGGGCTGGGCCGGGGAGCTGTTTTTT.

The chain carries TRBV27 and TRBJ2-7; D is unresolved. V lost 2 bases and J 3 bases, leaving 8 bases between the germline ends. The CDR3 has 13 amino acids. Germline V lookup: CDR1 MNHEY, CDR2 SMNVEV (reference sequence). CDR3 nucleotide sequence: TGTGCCAGCAGTTTAAAGGCAGGCTACGAGCAGTACTTC. The encoded protein is CASSLKAGYEQYF.

This clone was counted only a few times. The V gene is TRBV5-6, the J gene TRBJ1-1; D might be TRBD1 (5 bases). The CDR3 loop spans 12 amino acids. Germline values: CDR1 SGHDT, CDR2 YYEEEE. V dropped 5 bases and J dropped 10 bases, with 15 bases sitting between them. For the CDR3, the DNA is TGTGCCAGCAGGGTGGGGCTCGGCGGAGCTTTCTTT. Protein sequence: CASRVGLGGAFF.

This sequence joins TRBV5-4 and TRBJ2-7; TRBD2 is a possible D gene (5 bases). CDR1 is SGHNT, CDR2 YYREEE, per germline (reference sequence). V was shortened by 1 base and J by 3 bases, with 8 bases between the two germline ends. The CDR3 is made up of 13 amino acids. The CDR3 sequence is CASSLFGVYEQYF. The CDR3 DNA follows: TGTGCCAGCAGCTTGTTCGGGGTCTACGAGCAGTACTTC.

The J gene is TRBJ1-2, the V gene TRBV11-1; perhaps TRBD1 as D (6 bases). Germline values: CDR1 SGHAT, CDR2 FQDESV (reference sequence). The CDR3 is 14 residues long. Between the trimmed V and J ends, which lost 4 bases and 3 bases, there was a span of 12 bases. The CDR3 bases are TGTGCCAGCAGCTCGGACAGCCTTTACTATGGCTACACCTTC. This codes for CASSSDSLYYGYTF.

V and J are TRBV7-8 and TRBJ2-2; 8 bases are shared with TRBD1. Germline CDR1 reads SGHVS; CDR2 reads FQNEAQ. Trimming cost V 2 bases and J 0 bases; bases outside gene matches: 17. The CDR3 has 21 residues. For the CDR3, the DNA is TGTGCCAGCAGCTTAAGGAGGAGGGGGACAGGCCCCCTTGCGAACACCGGGGAGCTGTTTTTT. Its translation is CASSLRRRGTGPLANTGELFF.

This chain links TRBV7-3 with TRBJ2-5; possible D gene TRBD1, 5 bases. The CDR3 runs 14 residues. The V and J ends lost 2 bases and 3 bases respectively, with 10 bases between them. Germline V gene sequence: CDR1 SGHTA, CDR2 FQGTGA. The CDR3 sequence is CASSLSRDKETQYF. The CDR3, as DNA: TGTGCCAGCAGCTTATCCAGGGATAAAGAGACCCAGTACTTC. Looking up the rest from reference TRBV7-3 and TRBJ2-5 gives the full variable domain: GAGVSQTPSNKVTEKGKYVELRCDPISGHTALYWYRQSLGQGPEFLIYFQGTGAADDSGLPNDRFFAVRPEGSVSTLKIQRTERGDSAVYLCASSLSRDKETQYFGPGTRLLVL.

The J gene is TRBJ2-1, the V gene TRBV5-6; the D is unclear. CDR1 and CDR2 from the germline V gene are SGHDT and YYEEEE. Trimming left V 3 bases short and J 4 bases short, with 11 bases between. This CDR3 comprises 14 residues. The CDR3: CASSSGSIYNEQFF. The CDR3 DNA sequence: TGTGCCAGCAGCTCCGGGTCGATTTACAATGAGCAGTTCTTC.